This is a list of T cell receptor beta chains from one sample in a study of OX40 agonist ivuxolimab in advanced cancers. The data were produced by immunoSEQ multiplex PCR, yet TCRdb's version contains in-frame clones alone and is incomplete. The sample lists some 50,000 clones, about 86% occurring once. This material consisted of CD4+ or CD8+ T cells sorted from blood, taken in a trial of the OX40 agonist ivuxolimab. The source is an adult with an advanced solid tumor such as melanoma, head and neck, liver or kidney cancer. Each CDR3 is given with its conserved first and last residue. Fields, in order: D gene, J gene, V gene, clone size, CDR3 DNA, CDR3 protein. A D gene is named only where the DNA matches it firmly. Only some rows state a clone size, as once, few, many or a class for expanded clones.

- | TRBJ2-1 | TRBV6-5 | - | TGTGCCAGCAGCACGGGAGAAGGTACTGAGCAGTTCTTC | CASSTGEGTEQFF
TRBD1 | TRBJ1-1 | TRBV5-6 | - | TGTGCCAGCAGCTCCGACAGGGGGGAAGCTTTCTTT | CASSSDRGEAFF
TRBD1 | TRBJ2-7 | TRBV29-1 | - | TGCAGCGTTGTGGACAGGCTGACCTACGAGCAGTACTTC | CSVVDRLTYEQYF
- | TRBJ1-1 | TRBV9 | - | TGTGCCAGCAGCCCCGTTGGAGATCGGGGGGGTTGGATGAACACTGAAGCTTTCTTT | CASSPVGDRGGWMNTEAFF
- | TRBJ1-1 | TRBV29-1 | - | TGCAGCGGCCGTGGGGGTAGTACTCTGAACACTGAAGCTTTCTTT | CSGRGGSTLNTEAFF
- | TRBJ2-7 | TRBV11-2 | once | TGTGCCAGCAGCTTCGGGGTGGGCGAGCAGTACTTC | CASSFGVGEQYF
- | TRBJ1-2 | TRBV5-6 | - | TGTGCCAGCAGCTTGGCCATACAGCCTTATGGCTACACCTTC | CASSLAIQPYGYTF
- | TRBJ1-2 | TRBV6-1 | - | TGTGCCAGCGAGGAATGGGAAGGATACTATGGCTACACCTTC | CASEEWEGYYGYTF
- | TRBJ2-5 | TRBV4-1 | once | TGCGCCAGCAGCCCCAGGACCGGGCCAACCCAAGAGACCCAGTACTTC | CASSPRTGPTQETQYF
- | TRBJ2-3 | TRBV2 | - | TGTGCCAGCAGTGAATGGGCTAGCGACACAGATACGCAGTATTTT | CASSEWASDTDTQYF
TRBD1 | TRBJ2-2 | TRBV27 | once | TGTGCCAGCAGCCCAACTGGGACAGGACCTACCGGGGAGCTGTTTTTT | CASSPTGTGPTGELFF